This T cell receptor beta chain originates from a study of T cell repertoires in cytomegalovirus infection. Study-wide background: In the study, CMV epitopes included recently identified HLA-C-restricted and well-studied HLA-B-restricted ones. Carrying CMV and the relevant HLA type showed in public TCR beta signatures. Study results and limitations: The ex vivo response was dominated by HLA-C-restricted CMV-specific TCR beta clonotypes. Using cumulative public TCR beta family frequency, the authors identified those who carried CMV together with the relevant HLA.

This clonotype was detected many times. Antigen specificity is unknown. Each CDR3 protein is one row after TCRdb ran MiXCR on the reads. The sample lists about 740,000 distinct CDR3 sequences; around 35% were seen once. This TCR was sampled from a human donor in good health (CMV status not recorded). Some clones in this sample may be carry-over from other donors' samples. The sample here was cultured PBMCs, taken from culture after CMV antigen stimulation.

The CDR3 region has the DNA TGTGCCAGCAGCTTAGTCCCTGGCAGTTGGGAGACCCAGTACTTC. Translation gives CASSLVPGSWETQYF. This chain links TRBV7-6 with TRBJ2-5, with unresolved D. The CDR3 loop spans 15 amino acids. The V gene lost 1 base and the J gene lost 5 bases, with 14 bases spanning the gap. Germline-derived CDR1 and CDR2 are SGHVS and FNYEAQ.